This T cell receptor beta chain stems from a study of cytomegalovirus exposure and HLA in healthy donors (dated by TCRdb to the late 2010s). With regard to the full study: An earlier analysis of some 600 of the donors reported 276 Gb of sequence data and some 110 million unique TCR beta sequences obtained from about 179 million T cells. An early release covering 500 to 750 HLA-typed donors comprised about 300 gigabases of sequencing data and 85 million to 100 million unique TCR sequences. Among the roughly 380 genotyped donors, around 81% belonged to the genetic ancestry cluster associated with self-reported Caucasian donors. The aim of the study was to test whether cataloging public T cell receptors could identify signatures of past pathogen exposure. The study used immunosequencing to profile the T cell repertoires of approximately 630 subjects and linked those repertoires to cytomegalovirus serostatus. Besides the first cohort of more than 650 subjects, a separate validation cohort made up of over 95 different subjects was used. To predict cytomegalovirus infection status, the study brought together high-throughput TCR immunosequencing, statistical association of individual TCRs with disease status, and machine learning. A later analysis re-examined previously published TCR beta repertoires from roughly 720 donors and added high-resolution HLA genotyping to investigate patterns of TCR occurrence. The later analysis used no new phenotypic data to find candidate immune exposures, relying instead on TCR beta sequences and their occurrence across donors. An earlier analysis of roughly 580 of the donors used high-throughput TCR beta sequencing to judge whether each TCR beta V gene segment behaved as functional or pseudogenic. Donor age, sex, ethnicity and CMV serostatus were compiled together with the repertoire data. A later genetic analysis took genome-wide SNP genotypes for about three fifths of the 666 donors and used that subset as a discovery cohort. All discovery cohort repertoires had been generated on a single sequencing platform. Both class I and class II loci were covered by HLA typing, at four-digit resolution. The number of donors typed differed by locus, with roughly 620-630 for A, B, C, DRB1 and DQB1, 522 for DQA1, some 570 for DPA1, and around 430 for DPB1. Several DR-DQ haplotypes were treated as single units for association and clustering because of strong linkage in the cohort. Among some 410 genotyped donors of the cohort, an average of around 250,000 unique TCR beta nucleotide sequences was sequenced per donor, of which about 18% were non-productive.

CDR1 and CDR2, looked up from the germline V gene, are SGHDT and YYEEEE. From its cysteine to its phenylalanine, the CDR3 spans 16 amino acids. Only the CDR3 DNA is retained, 48 bases long and in frame from the first base. The V end gives up 3 bases and the J end 5 bases, leaving 7 bases in the junction not matched to a gene. The receptor library was made with the immunoSEQ multiplex PCR assay. For the multiplex PCR, a mixture combining 60 forward primers for TCR Vbeta segments and 13 reverse primers for TCR Jbeta segments was used. A multiplex PCR assay on genomic DNA amplified the CDR3 region of rearranged TCR beta genes. The Illumina HiSeq System was used to sequence the amplified TCR beta libraries as 87-base-pair reads. On the authors' methods: A later analysis tallied roughly 76 million unique TCR beta chains across the approximately 670 repertoires, and about 10 million of those chains were shared by two or more donors. To remove PCR and sequencing errors, raw reads were error-corrected and collapsed into unique sequences using a nearest-neighbor algorithm that merged closely related sequences. V, D and J gene segments were assigned by aligning CDR3 sequences to IMGT reference sequences. Each retained sequence needed at least a six-nucleotide match to both a V gene segment and a J gene segment. Rearrangements were called productive when the CDR3 lacked stop codons and stayed in frame with V and J; all others were non-productive. Following IMGT convention, CDR3 was defined as the stretch from the second conserved V-encoded cysteine to the conserved J-encoded phenylalanine. The earlier analysis of a few hundred of the donors excluded sequences that lacked an unambiguous match to a single V gene segment. In an earlier analysis of around 600 of the donors, V segments were called functional above 56.7% productive rearrangements and were called segregating when the between-donor standard deviation exceeded 5%. To diagnose cytomegalovirus status from the catalog of TCR beta chain sequences, a statistical classification framework was built. In a later analysis, V and J genes were assigned by comparing TCR nucleotide sequences against IMGT/GENE-DB human TR gene sequences. In a later analysis, CDR3 sequences and most-parsimonious VDJ recombination scenarios were assigned using the TCRdist pipeline. In a later analysis, each TCR beta chain was defined by its CDR3 amino acid sequence together with its V-gene family, and reads lacking a unique V-gene family were excluded. In a later analysis, 450 to 600 highly shared, low-generation-probability nucleotide sequences were removed to address suspected cross-contamination and a sequencing artifact. For each public chain, a later analysis derived a clonal expansion index from normalized ranks of inferred template counts within each repertoire. Generation probabilities in a later analysis came from a VDJ recombination model fitted to out-of-frame rearrangements, and those results were checked against IGoR. A later analysis scored TCR-TCR, TCR-HLA and TCR-CMV co-occurrence with hypergeometric tests, applying a repertoire-size bias correction to TCR pairs. To estimate false discovery rates, a later analysis permuted the HLA or CMV assignments 20 times. In a later analysis, co-occurring TCRs were grouped with DBSCAN, and TCRdist sequence similarity was added when clustering was performed within HLA-allele-positive subsets. For co-occurrence clustering, repertoires with fewer than 30,000 or more than 120,000 public chains were excluded, along with 4 to 6 repertoires with anomalous nucleotide sharing. Not all clones reach the TCRdb copy of this immuneACCESS table, which keeps in-frame sequences only. Checked studies attribute under half of the gap to unresolved V genes and leave the rest unexplained. V and J calls and clone size are as listed in that table; D and trimming were resolved from the DNA. This sample has about 140,000 clones in its table, and around 79% of those were observed once. Of the sample, about 10% falls within the top ten clones.

Note on this clone: Its binding antigen is unknown. Base quality data are lacking; no much larger clone is found one base away.

Study-wide findings and limitations: According to a later analysis, TCR association rates differed among HLA loci, with DRB1 alleles showing the most associated TCRs and HLA-C alleles showing the fewest. A further reported finding was that TCR beta sequences accurately predicted the HLA-A and HLA-B alleles for most subjects in the first cohort. The sequencing pipeline was judged likely to have produced a cluster of highly shared sequence variants as a technical artifact. Because HLA typing was unavailable for some donors at each locus, only the typed subset was used in association tests. According to the authors, the approach could potentially be generalized to other disease states and immunological phenotypes. In this cohort, only TCR beta chains were sequenced, and detectable features were limited by the absence of alpha or paired-chain data. When HLA alleles, especially DR and DQ, strongly co-occurred, TCR associations were difficult to assign to individual alleles. In a later genetic analysis, fewer N-insertions in productive TCRs were reported among donors in an Asian-associated ancestry cluster than the roughly 640-donor mean. Most TCR sequences were seen in very few donors, while some public TCRs were found in many individuals. Cytomegalovirus status was reported to be diagnosed by the classifier with high specificity and sensitivity in both the original and validation cohorts. In vitro tests confirmed that a few of the cytomegalovirus-associated TCR beta chains recognize cytomegalovirus antigens. Most CMV-associated TCR beta chains appeared to be HLA-restricted in a later analysis, and the HLA associations seemed to be driven largely by CMV exposure. An earlier analysis of approximately 600 of the donors showed that most TCR beta V segments appeared in productive rearrangements either about 87% or about 30% of the time, which broadly matched IMGT annotations. Because counts were too low, about 18 rarely observed V segments, including chromosome 9 orphons, were left out of the earlier analysis of roughly 600 of the donors. Correlated functional status among segregating V segments might reflect linkage disequilibrium, but an unknown experimental factor could not be ruled out. V-gene and J-gene trimming of TCR beta chains was associated with a missense DCLRE1C variant in a later genetic analysis, and the association was replicated in an independent cohort. The only immune exposure information available for the cohort was CMV serostatus. Because the 87-base-pair reads could not distinguish some IMGT-functional V segments, including TRBV6-2 and TRBV6-3, those segments were excluded. According to a later analysis, parvovirus B19, influenza, CMV and Epstein-Barr virus appeared linked to several top co-occurrence clusters. In the study, 150 to 200 TCR beta chains were listed as associated with cytomegalovirus. At a false discovery rate of 0.05, a later analysis linked about 16,000 TCR beta sequences to specific HLA alleles. Roughly uniform sequencing depth across donors was assumed in presence/absence analyses, although this assumption may not hold. Compared with equally common non-associated chains, HLA-associated TCR beta chains in a later analysis were more clonally expanded and had lower generation probabilities.

The cohort was made up of roughly 670 healthy bone marrow donors. Cohort members were all nominally healthy when sampled, although unrecorded immune exposures were likely present. The donor was CMV seropositive and belonged to the group of about 290 seropositive cohort members. A peripheral blood sample was provided by each donor, and peripheral blood mononuclear cells were used for TCR beta sequencing. Genomic DNA extraction from the blood cell samples was performed with the Qiagen DNeasy Blood Extraction Kit. This receptor chain uses TRBV5-6 and TRBJ2-2; the central 10 bases match TRBD2. The sequence derives from a woman in her fifties or sixties in good health and CMV-seropositive. The source material was PBMCs. The nucleotide sequence reads TGTGCCAGCAGCTCCCCAGCGGGGGGGCTGACCGGGGAGCTGTTTTTT. It codes for CASSSPAGGLTGELFF.